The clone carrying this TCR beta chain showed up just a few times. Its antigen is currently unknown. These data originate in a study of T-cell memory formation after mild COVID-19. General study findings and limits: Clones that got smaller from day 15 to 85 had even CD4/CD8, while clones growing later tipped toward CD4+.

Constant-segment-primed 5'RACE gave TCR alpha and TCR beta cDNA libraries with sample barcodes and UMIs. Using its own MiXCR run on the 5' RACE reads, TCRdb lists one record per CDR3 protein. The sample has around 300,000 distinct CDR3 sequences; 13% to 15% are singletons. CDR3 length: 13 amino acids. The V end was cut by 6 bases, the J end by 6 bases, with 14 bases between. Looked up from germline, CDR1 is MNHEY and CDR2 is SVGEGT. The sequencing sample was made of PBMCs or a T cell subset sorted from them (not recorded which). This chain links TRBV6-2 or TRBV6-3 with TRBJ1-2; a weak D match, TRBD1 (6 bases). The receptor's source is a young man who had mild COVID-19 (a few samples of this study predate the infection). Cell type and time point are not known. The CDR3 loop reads CASSRGHSDGYTF. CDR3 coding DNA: TGTGCCAGCAGCAGGGGACATTCCGATGGCTACACCTTC.